These 12 T cell receptor beta chains were all obtained from the same sample, sequenced in a study of blood T cell repertoires in COVID-19. Clones were read by immunoSEQ multiplex PCR, and TCRdb kept only the in-frame ones, dropping some. There are approximately 250,000 clones in the sample; around 88% occur only once, and more than 1% lies in the top ten. What was sequenced was PBMCs or T cells enriched from blood (not recorded which). The source of these receptors is a woman aged 40 to 50 with acute COVID-19.

This chain uses TRBV28 with TRBJ1-1, with no clear D. CDR3 length: 16 amino acids. Germline CDR1 reads MDHEN; CDR2 reads SYDVKM. The V end was cut by 2 bases, the J end by 0 bases, with 13 bases between. For the CDR3, the DNA is TGTGCCAGCAGTTTAGACGTACTATTGATGAACACTGAAGCTTTCTTT. Its translation: CASSLDVLLMNTEAFF.

The chain joins TRBV28 to TRBJ2-7; a weak D match, TRBD2 (6 bases). This CDR3 is 13 amino acids long. In germline, CDR1 is MDHEN, CDR2 SYDVKM. The V and J ends lost 2 bases and 1 base respectively, with 6 bases between them. CDR3 sequence (DNA): TGTGCCAGCAGTTTAGGGGGGTCCTACGAGCAGTACTTC. This translates into CASSLGGSYEQYF.

The genes are TRBV10-2 and TRBJ2-3; TRBD2 aligns across 13 bases. The CDR3 consists of 15 residues. Germline V lookup: CDR1 WSHSY, CDR2 SAAADI. The V segment lost 10 bases and the J segment 5 bases; nucleotides outside the gene matches: 9. In nucleotides, the CDR3 is TGCGCCACGAGAGGGACTAGCGGGACGGTAGATACGCAGTATTTT. This translates into CATRGTSGTVDTQYF.

The J gene is TRBJ2-1, the V gene TRBV2; TRBD2 agrees at 7 bases. This CDR3 is built from 13 residues. The ends lost 6 bases at V and 9 bases at J; junction bases unmatched: 8. Germline CDR1 SNHLY, CDR2 FYNNEI. CDR3 nucleotide sequence: TGTGCCAGCAGGGATTCGGGAGGTATTGAGCAGTTCTTC. It translates to CASRDSGGIEQFF.

The V gene is TRBV19, the J gene TRBJ1-5, with a weak D call TRBD1 (6 bases). The CDR3 is 14 amino acids. CDR1 LNHDA and CDR2 SQIVND come from the germline V gene (reference sequence). Trimming left V 3 bases short and J 5 bases short, with 11 bases between. The CDR3 here is CASSIEGVDQPQHF. As DNA, the CDR3 is TGTGCCAGTAGTATTGAGGGGGTGGATCAGCCCCAGCATTTT.

This chain joins TRBV29-1 and TRBJ1-1, with 8 nucleotides matching TRBD1. V gave up 4 bases and J gave up 0 bases; unmatched junction bases: 4. Looked up from germline, CDR1 is SQVTM and CDR2 is ANQGSEA. This CDR3 contains 14 residues. The CDR3, as DNA: TGCAGCGTTGTGGGACAGGTTTTGAACACTGAAGCTTTCTTT. This gives the protein CSVVGQVLNTEAFF.

The rearrangement links TRBV5-4 to TRBJ1-2, with 11 bases aligning to TRBD1. J lost 4 bases, V lost 5 bases, and 4 bases had no gene match. CDR3 length equals 14 residues. Per the germline V gene, CDR1 is SGHNT and CDR2 is YYREEE (reference sequence). CDR3: CASRPGTGGYGYTF. In nucleotides, the CDR3 is TGTGCCAGCAGGCCCGGGACAGGGGGCTATGGCTACACCTTC.

This sequence joins TRBV7-2 and TRBJ2-5; 10 nucleotides line up with TRBD1. With 2 bases clipped from V and 4 bases from J, the junction kept 4 bases outside the gene matches. The CDR3 is 15 amino acids. Germline CDR1 is SGHTA and CDR2 is FQGNSA. CDR3 sequence: CASSLRQGARETQYF. CDR3 DNA: TGTGCCAGCAGCTTAAGACAGGGGGCTAGAGAGACCCAGTACTTC.

V usage is TRBV6-5 and J usage is TRBJ2-1; D is possibly TRBD2 (5 bases). This CDR3 is 15 amino acids long. V was trimmed by 8 bases and J by 0 bases, leaving 14 bases between them. Germline lookup yields CDR1 MNHEY and CDR2 SVGAGI. The chain's CDR3 is CASGLDSSSYNEQFF. Here the CDR3 DNA reads TGTGCCAGCGGACTGGACTCGAGCTCCTACAATGAGCAGTTCTTC.

The V and J genes are TRBV18 and TRBJ2-1; tentatively, D is TRBD2 (5 bases). The germline CDR1 and CDR2 sequences are KGHSH and LQKENI. V lost 6 bases and J 5 bases, leaving 14 bases between the germline ends. This CDR3 is built from 14 residues. The CDR3 DNA is TGTGCCAGCTCTTCCGGGGTCGACAACAATGAGCAGTTCTTC. It translates to CASSSGVDNNEQFF.

V is TRBV5-6 and J is TRBJ2-7; D remains ambiguous. CDR1 SGHDT and CDR2 YYEEEE come from the germline V gene. This CDR3 is built from 15 residues. Trimming pared 0 bases from V and 1 base from J, leaving 11 bases between. CDR3 nucleotides: TGTGCCAGCAGCTTGGAGAGTGAGGAGTCCTACGAGCAGTACGTC. This sequence encodes CASSLESEESYEQYV.

J is TRBJ1-2 and V is TRBV27; TRBD1 matches 9 bases. V lost 5 bases, J lost 8 bases, and 9 bases stayed unmatched. This CDR3 spans 14 amino acids. Germline V gene data show CDR1 as MNHEY and CDR2 as SMNVEV (reference sequence). In nucleotides, the CDR3 is TGTGCCAGCAGTGAACTCACAGGGGGCGGGGGCTACACCTTC. Translating it yields CASSELTGGGGYTF.